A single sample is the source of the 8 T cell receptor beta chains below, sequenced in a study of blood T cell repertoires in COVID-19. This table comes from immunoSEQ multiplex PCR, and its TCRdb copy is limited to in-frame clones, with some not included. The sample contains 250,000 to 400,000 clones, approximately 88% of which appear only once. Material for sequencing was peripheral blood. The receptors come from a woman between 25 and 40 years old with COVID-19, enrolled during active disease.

The CDR3 loop is CASSPPWGGLAKNIQYF. Here the CDR3 DNA reads TGCGCCAGCAGCCCCCCGTGGGGGGGACTAGCCAAAAACATTCAGTACTTC. V gene TRBV4-3 combines with J gene TRBJ2-4; 7 nucleotides align to TRBD2. Germline CDR1 and CDR2: LGHNA and YSLEER. The CDR3 is 17 amino acids. V lost 4 bases, J lost 0 bases, and 9 bases stayed unmatched.

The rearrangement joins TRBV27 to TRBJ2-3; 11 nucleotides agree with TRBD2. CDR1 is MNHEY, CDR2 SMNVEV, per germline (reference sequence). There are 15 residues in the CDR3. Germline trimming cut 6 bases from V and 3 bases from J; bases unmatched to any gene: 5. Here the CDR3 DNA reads TGTGCCAGCAGCCTACTAGCGGGGGAGACAGATACGCAGTATTTT. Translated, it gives CASSLLAGETDTQYF.

DNA for the CDR3: TGCAGCGTTGAGACAGCCCGAGACTCTGGAAACACCATATATTTT. Amino acids: CSVETARDSGNTIYF. The chain uses TRBV29-1 and TRBJ1-3, with D perhaps matching TRBD1 (5 bases). CDR3 size: 15 residues. V was shortened by 3 bases and J by 0 bases, with 12 bases between the two germline ends. Germline CDR1 is SQVTM and CDR2 is ANQGSEA.

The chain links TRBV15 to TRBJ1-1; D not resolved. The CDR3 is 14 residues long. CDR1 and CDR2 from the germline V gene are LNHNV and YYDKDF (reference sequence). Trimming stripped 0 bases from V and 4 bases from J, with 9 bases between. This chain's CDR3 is CATSRDSVVTEAFF. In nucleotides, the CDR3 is TGTGCCACCAGCAGAGATTCAGTGGTCACTGAAGCTTTCTTT.

The CDR3 sequence: CASSPLAGYQETQYF. CDR3 sequence (DNA): TGTGCCAGCAGTCCGCTAGCGGGGTACCAAGAGACCCAGTACTTC. The chain combines TRBV6-5 with TRBJ2-5; TRBD2 agrees at 9 bases. CDR1 and CDR2 (germline): MNHEY, SVGAGI. V lost 5 bases, J lost 0 bases, and 4 bases stayed unmatched. The CDR3 loop spans 15 amino acids.

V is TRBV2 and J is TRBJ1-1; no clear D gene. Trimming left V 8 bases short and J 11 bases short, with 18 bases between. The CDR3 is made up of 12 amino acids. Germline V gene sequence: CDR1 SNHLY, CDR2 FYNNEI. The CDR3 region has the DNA TGTGCCAGCGAAGCGGCCTCTGCTAGGGCTTTCTTT. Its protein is CASEAASARAFF. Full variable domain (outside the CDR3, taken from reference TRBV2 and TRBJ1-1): EPEVTQTPSHQVTQMGQEVILRCVPISNHLYFYWYRQILGQKVEFLVSFYNNEISEKSEIFDDQFSVERPDGSNFTLKIRSTKLEDSAMYFCASEAASARAFFGQGTRLTVV.

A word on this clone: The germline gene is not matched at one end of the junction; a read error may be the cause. Here the CDR3 reads CASSPPDRVRETQYF. The CDR3 DNA sequence: TGTGCCAGCTCCCCACCGGACAGGGTCCGTGAGACCCAGTACTTC. The genes are TRBV18 and TRBJ2-5, with 8 bases fitting TRBD1. The CDR3 is 15 amino acids. In germline, CDR1 is KGHSH, CDR2 LQKENI.

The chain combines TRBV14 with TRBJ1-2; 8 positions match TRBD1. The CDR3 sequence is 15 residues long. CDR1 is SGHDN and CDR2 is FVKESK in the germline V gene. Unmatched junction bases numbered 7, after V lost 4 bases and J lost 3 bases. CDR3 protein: CASSPGDRRHYGYTF. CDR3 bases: TGTGCCAGCAGCCCCGGGGACAGGCGTCACTATGGCTACACCTTC.